Sequencing of this TCR beta chain was carried out in a study of blood T cell repertoires in COVID-19. V was shortened by 2 bases and J by 1 base, with 8 bases between the two germline ends. The CDR3 sequence is 14 residues long. Germline CDR1 is KGHSH and CDR2 is LQKENI. Clones were sequenced by immunoSEQ multiplex PCR, and TCRdb holds only the in-frame ones, with some missing. The sample lists under 35,000 clones, around nine tenths seen once, with 13% to 15% in the top ten. What was sequenced was peripheral blood. The source of this sequence is a human donor with active COVID-19. The donor label of this sample is uncertain. The chain is built from TRBV18 and TRBJ1-1; D ambiguous. The CDR3 reads CASSPKQTNTEAFF. The CDR3 DNA reads as TGTGCCAGCTCACCAAAACAGACGAACACTGAAGCTTTCTTT.